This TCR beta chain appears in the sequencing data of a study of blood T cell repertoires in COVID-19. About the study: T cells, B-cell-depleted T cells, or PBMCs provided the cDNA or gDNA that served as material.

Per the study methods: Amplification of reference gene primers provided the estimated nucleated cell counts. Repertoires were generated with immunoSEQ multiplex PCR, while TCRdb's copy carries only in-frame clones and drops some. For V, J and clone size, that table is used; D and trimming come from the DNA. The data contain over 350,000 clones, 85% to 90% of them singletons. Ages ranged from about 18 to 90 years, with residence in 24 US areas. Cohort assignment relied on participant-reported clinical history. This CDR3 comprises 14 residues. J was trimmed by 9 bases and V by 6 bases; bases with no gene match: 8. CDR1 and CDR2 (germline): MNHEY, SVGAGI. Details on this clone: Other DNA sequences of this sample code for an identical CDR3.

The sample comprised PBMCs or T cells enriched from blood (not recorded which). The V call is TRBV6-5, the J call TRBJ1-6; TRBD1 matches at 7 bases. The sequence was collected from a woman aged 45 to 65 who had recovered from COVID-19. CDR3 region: CASSPGGLSSPLHF. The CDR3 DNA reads TGTGCCAGCAGCCCAGGGGGTTTGAGTTCACCCCTCCACTTT.